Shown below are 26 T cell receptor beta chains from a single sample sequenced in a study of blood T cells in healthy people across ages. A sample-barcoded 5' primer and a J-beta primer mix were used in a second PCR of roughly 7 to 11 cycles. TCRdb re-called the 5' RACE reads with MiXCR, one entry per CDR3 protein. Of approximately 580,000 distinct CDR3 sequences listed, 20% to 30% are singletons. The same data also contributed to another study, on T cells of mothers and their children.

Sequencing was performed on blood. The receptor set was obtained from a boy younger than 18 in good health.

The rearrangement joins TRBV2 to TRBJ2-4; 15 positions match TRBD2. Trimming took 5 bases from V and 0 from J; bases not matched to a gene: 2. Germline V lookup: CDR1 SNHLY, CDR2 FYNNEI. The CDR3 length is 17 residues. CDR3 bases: TGTGCCAGCAGTAGGACTAGCGGGAGGGAAGCCAAAAACATTCAGTACTTC. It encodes CASSRTSGREAKNIQYF.

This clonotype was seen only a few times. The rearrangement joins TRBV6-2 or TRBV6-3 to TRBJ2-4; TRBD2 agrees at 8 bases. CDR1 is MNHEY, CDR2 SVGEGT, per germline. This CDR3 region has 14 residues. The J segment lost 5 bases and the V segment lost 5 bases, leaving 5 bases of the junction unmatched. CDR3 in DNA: TGTGCCAGCAGTCGTAGCGGGACGGAAAACATTCAGTACTTC. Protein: CASSRSGTENIQYF.

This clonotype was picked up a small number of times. Here the CDR3 reads CSARERDSWTEAFF. CDR3 sequence (DNA): TGCAGTGCTAGAGAACGGGACAGTTGGACTGAAGCTTTCTTT. The chain carries TRBV20-1 and TRBJ1-1; 7 bases match TRBD1. This CDR3 spans 14 amino acids. Germline V gene sequence: CDR1 DFQATT, CDR2 SNEGSKA (reference sequence). V dropped 0 bases and J dropped 5; count of bases not matched to a gene: 6.

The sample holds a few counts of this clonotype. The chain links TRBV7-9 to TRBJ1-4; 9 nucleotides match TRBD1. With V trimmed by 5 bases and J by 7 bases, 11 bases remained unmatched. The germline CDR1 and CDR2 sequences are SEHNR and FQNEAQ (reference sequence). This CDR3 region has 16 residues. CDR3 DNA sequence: TGTGCCAGCAGCACCCCGGGACAGGGACGCAGTGAAAAACTGTTTTTT. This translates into CASSTPGQGRSEKLFF. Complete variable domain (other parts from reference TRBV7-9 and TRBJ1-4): DTGVSQNPRHKITKRGQNVTFRCDPISEHNRLYWYRQTLGQGPEFLTYFQNEAQLEKSRLLSDRFSAERPKGSFSTLEIQRTEQGDSAMYLCASSTPGQGRSEKLFFGSGTQLSVL.

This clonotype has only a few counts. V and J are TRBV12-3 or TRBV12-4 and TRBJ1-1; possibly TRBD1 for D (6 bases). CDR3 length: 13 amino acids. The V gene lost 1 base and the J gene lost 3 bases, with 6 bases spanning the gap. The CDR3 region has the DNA TGTGCCAGCAGTTTAGGGGGGCACACTGAAGCTTTCTTT. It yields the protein CASSLGGHTEAFF.

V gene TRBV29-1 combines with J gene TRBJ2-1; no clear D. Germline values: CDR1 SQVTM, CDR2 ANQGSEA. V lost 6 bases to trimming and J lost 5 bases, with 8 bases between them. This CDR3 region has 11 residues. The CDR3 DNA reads TGCAGCGTCAGCACTGACAATGAGCAGTTCTTC. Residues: CSVSTDNEQFF.

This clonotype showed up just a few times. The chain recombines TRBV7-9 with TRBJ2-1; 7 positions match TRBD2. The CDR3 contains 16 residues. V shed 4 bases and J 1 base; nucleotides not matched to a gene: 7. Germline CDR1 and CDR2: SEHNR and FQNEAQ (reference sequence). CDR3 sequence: CASSSTSVGSYNEQFF. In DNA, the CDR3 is TGTGCCAGCAGCTCAACTAGCGTGGGATCCTACAATGAGCAGTTCTTC.

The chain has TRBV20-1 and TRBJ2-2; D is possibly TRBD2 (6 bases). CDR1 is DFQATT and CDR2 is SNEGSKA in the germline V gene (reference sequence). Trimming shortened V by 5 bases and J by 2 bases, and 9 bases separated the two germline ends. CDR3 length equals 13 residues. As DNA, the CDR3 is TGCAGTGCTCCGGACTACAACACCGGGGAGCTGTTTTTT. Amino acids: CSAPDYNTGELFF.

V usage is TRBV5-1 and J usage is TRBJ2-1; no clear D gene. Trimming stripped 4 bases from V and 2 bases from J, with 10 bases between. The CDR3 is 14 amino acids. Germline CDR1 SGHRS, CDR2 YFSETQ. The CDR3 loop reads CASSIYGPYNEQFF. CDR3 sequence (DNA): TGCGCCAGCAGCATTTATGGTCCCTACAATGAGCAGTTCTTC.

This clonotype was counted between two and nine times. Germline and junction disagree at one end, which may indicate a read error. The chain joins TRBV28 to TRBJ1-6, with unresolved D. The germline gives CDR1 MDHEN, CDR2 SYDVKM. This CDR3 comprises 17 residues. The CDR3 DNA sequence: TGTGCCAGCAGTTTCGGGCGGCGAAGCTCCTATAATTCACCCCTCCACTTC. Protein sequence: CASSFGRRSSYNSPLHF.

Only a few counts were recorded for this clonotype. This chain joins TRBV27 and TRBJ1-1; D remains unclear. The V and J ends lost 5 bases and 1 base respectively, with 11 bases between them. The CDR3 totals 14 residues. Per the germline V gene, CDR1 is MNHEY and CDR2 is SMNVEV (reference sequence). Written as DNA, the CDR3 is TGTGCCAGCAGTCACGACCCAGGGAACACTGAAGCTTTCTTT. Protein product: CASSHDPGNTEAFF.

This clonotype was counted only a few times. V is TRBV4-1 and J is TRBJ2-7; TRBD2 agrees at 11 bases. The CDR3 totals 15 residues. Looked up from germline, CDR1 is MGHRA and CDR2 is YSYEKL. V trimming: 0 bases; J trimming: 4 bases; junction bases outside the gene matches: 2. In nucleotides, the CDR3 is TGCGCCAGCAGCCAAGAACTAGCGGGAGTGTACGAGCAGTACTTC. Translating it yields CASSQELAGVYEQYF.

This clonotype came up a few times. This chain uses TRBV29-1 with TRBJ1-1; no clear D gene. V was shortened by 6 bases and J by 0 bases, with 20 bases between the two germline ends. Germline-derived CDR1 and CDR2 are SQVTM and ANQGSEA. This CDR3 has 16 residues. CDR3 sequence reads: CSVTNRRLTMNTEAFF. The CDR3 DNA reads TGCAGCGTAACCAACCGGAGATTAACCATGAACACTGAAGCTTTCTTT.

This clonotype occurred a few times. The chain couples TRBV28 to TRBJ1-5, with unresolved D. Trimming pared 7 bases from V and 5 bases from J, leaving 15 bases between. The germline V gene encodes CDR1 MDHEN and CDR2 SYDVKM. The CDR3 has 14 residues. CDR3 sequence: CASIQSGPDQPQHF. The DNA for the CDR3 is TGTGCCAGCATTCAATCAGGCCCTGATCAGCCCCAGCATTTT.

The CDR3: CAISEPNIYEQFF. CDR3 DNA: TGTGCCATCAGTGAGCCGAATATATATGAGCAGTTCTTC. The chain links TRBV10-3 to TRBJ2-1, with D unclear. The CDR3 is 13 amino acids. The V end was cut by 2 bases, the J end by 8 bases, with 10 bases between. The V gene's germline CDR1 is ENHRY and CDR2 SYGVKD.

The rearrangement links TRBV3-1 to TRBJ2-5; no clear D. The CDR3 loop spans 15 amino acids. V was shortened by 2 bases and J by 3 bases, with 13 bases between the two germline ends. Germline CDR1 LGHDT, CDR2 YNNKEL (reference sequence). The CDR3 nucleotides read TGTGCCAGCAGCCAAAGCCTTTTAGGTAAAGAGACCCAGTACTTC. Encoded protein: CASSQSLLGKETQYF.

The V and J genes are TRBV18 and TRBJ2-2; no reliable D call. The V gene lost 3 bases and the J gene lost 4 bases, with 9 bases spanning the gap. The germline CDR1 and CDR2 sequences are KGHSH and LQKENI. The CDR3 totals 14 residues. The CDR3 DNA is TGTGCCAGCTCACCGTCACCGCTCACCGGGGAGCTGTTTTTT. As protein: CASSPSPLTGELFF.

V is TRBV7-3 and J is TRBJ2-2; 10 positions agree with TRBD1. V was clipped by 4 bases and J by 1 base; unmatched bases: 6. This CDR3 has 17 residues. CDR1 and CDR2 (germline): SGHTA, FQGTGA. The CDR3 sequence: CASSSATGGLNTGELFF. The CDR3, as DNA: TGTGCCAGCAGCTCCGCGACAGGGGGCCTGAACACCGGGGAGCTGTTTTTT.

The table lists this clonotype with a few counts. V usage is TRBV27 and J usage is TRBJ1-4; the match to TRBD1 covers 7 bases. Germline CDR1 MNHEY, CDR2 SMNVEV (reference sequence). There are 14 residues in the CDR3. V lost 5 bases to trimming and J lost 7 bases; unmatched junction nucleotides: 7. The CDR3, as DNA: TGTGCCAGCAGTCGTCCTAGGGGGCTTGAAAAACTGTTTTTT. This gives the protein CASSRPRGLEKLFF. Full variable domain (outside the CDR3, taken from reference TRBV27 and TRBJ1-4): EAQVTQNPRYLITVTGKKLTVTCSQNMNHEYMSWYRQDPGLGLRQIYYSMNVEVTDKGDVPEGYKVSRKEKRNFPLILESPSPNQTSLYFCASSRPRGLEKLFFGSGTQLSVL.

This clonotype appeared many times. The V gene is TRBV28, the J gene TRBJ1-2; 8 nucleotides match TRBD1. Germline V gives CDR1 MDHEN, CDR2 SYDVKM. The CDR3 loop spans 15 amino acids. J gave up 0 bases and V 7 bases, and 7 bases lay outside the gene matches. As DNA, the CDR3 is TGTGCCAGCAAACAAGGACAGGGTACTAACTATGGCTACACCTTC. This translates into CASKQGQGTNYGYTF.

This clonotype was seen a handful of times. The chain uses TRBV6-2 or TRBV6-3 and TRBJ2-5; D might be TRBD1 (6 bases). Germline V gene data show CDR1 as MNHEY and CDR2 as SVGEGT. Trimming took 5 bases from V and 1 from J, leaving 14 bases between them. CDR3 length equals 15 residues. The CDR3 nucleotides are TGTGCCAGCAGTACCGCCGGGACACTCCAAGAGACCCAGTACTTC. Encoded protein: CASSTAGTLQETQYF.

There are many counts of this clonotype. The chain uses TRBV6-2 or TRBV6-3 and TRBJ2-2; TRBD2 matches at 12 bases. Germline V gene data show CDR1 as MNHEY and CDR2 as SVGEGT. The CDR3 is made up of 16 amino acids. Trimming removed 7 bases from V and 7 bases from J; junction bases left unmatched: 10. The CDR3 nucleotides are TGTGCCAGCAACAACCTAGGACTAGCGGGATTCGGGGAGCTGTTTTTT. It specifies CASNNLGLAGFGELFF.

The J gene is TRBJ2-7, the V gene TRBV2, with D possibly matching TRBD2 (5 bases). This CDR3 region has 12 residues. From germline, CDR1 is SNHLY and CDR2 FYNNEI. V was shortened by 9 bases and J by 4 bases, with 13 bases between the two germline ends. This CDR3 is CARSSPGYEQYF. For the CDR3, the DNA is TGTGCCAGATCATCCCCGGGGTACGAGCAGTACTTC. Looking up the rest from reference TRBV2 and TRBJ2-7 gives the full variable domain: EPEVTQTPSHQVTQMGQEVILRCVPISNHLYFYWYRQILGQKVEFLVSFYNNEISEKSEIFDDQFSVERPDGSNFTLKIRSTKLEDSAMYFCARSSPGYEQYFGPGTRLTVT.

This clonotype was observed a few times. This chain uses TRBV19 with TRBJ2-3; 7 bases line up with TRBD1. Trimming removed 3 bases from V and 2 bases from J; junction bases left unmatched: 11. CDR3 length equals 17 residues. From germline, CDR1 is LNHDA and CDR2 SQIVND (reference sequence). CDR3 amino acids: CASSIQTGWFNTDTQYF. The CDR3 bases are TGTGCCAGTAGTATTCAGACAGGGTGGTTTAACACAGATACGCAGTATTTT.

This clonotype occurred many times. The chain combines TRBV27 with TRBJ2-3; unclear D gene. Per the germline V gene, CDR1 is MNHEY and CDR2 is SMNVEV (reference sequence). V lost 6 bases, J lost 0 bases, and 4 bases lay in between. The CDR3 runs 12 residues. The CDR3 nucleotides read TGTGCCAGCAGCCCGAGCACAGATACGCAGTATTTT. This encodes CASSPSTDTQYF.

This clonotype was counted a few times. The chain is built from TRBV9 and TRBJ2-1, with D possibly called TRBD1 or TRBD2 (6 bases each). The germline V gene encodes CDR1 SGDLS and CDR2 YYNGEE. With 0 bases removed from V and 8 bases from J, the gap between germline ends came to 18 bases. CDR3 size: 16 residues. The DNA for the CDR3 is TGTGCCAGCAGCGTAGAGGGGGGAGGAGTGTTGGATGAGCAGTTCTTC. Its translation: CASSVEGGGVLDEQFF.